A single sample gave rise to the 28 T cell receptor beta chains below, sequenced in a study of T-cell reconstitution after alpha-beta-depleted transplantation in children. Preparation of the TCRbeta library used unique molecular identifiers. Via MiXCR, TCRdb re-called the PCR reads, giving one row per CDR3 protein. This table has around 580,000 distinct CDR3 sequences, approximately 22% appearing once. The sample here was PBMCs, mostly from graft donor cells, taken 360 days after TCRalphabeta/CD19-depleted stem cell transplant. All receptors derive from a boy under two years old who had a stem cell transplant for acute myeloid leukemia, so the T cells may come from the graft donor.

This clonotype appeared a few times. V gene TRBV20-1 combines with J gene TRBJ1-4, with D possibly matching TRBD1 (6 bases). Germline assignment: CDR1 DFQATT and CDR2 SNEGSKA (reference sequence). Trimming took off 0 bases at V and 2 bases at J, with 7 bases between the two ends. CDR3 length equals 14 residues. As DNA, the CDR3 is TGCAGTGCTAGAGAGGGGGGCACTAATGAAAAACTGTTTTTT. It is translated as CSAREGGTNEKLFF.

The chain uses TRBV29-1 and TRBJ2-5; no clear D. The ends were cut back, 5 bases at V and 1 base at J, with 14 bases in the middle. The CDR3 consists of 14 residues. Germline V lookup: CDR1 SQVTM, CDR2 ANQGSEA. CDR3 DNA sequence: TGCAGCGTTTATGCCCGGGCGGTCCAAGAGACCCAGTACTTC. Protein: CSVYARAVQETQYF.

The sample holds many counts of this clonotype. This chain connects TRBV7-6 to TRBJ1-6; 7 positions match TRBD1. Germline CDR1 reads SGHVS; CDR2 reads FNYEAQ. Losses at the gene ends were 3 bases for V and 7 bases for J; bases not matched to a gene: 6. The CDR3 has 15 residues. As DNA, the CDR3 is TGTGCCAGCAGCTTCGGGGACAGTAGAAATTCACCCCTCCACTTT. Amino acids: CASSFGDSRNSPLHF.

This clonotype was observed at least ten times. The chain carries TRBV29-1 and TRBJ2-7; D is possibly TRBD2 (6 bases). V dropped 1 base and J dropped 0 bases, with 10 bases sitting between them. Germline values: CDR1 SQVTM, CDR2 ANQGSEA. The CDR3 extends over 14 amino acids. The chain's CDR3 is CSVEAGGNSYEQYF. The CDR3 region has the DNA TGCAGCGTTGAAGCCGGCGGGAACTCCTACGAGCAGTACTTC.

This clonotype was observed many times. The chain has TRBV20-1 and TRBJ2-1; the D gene is possibly TRBD2 (5 bases). This CDR3 contains 13 residues. The V end lost 8 bases, the J end lost 3 bases, and 14 bases lay between the germline ends. CDR1 DFQATT and CDR2 SNEGSKA come from the germline V gene (reference sequence). CDR3 protein: CSPVEVSYNEQFF. In nucleotides, the CDR3 is TGCAGTCCCGTGGAGGTTAGCTACAATGAGCAGTTCTTC.

In its sample, this clonotype was seen many times. The gene calls are TRBV6-2 or TRBV6-3 and TRBJ2-7; D call uncertain. The CDR3 runs 16 residues. V lost 0 bases to trimming and J lost 2 bases, with 14 bases between them. Germline V gene data show CDR1 as MNHEY and CDR2 as SVGEGT. The CDR3 is CASSYSRRLNTYEQYF. The CDR3 nucleotides are TGTGCCAGCAGTTACTCGCGCAGGCTAAATACCTACGAGCAGTACTTC.

On this clonotype itself: Being one base from a much bigger clone, this may be a read error. The rearrangement uses TRBV7-9 and TRBJ2-1; a possible D gene is TRBD2 (5 bases). Germline V CDR1 and CDR2: SEHNR, FQNEAQ (reference sequence). The length of the CDR3 is 16 residues. This chain's CDR3 is CAISPGSSVSYNEQFF. In DNA form, the CDR3 reads TGTGCCATCAGCCCGGGGTCTTCAGTCTCCTACAATGAGCAGTTCTTC.

This clonotype was found a few times. The chain recombines TRBV12-3 or TRBV12-4 with TRBJ2-5; 7 nucleotides agree with TRBD2. There are 13 residues in the CDR3. Unmatched junction bases numbered 4, after V lost 4 bases and J lost 5 bases. The CDR3 spells CASSYAGEETQYF. CDR3 DNA: TGTGCCAGCAGTTATGCGGGGGAGGAGACCCAGTACTTC.

The rearrangement links TRBV12-3 or TRBV12-4 to TRBJ2-5; TRBD1 is a possible D gene (6 bases). V gave up 4 bases and J gave up 1 base, with 13 bases separating them. The CDR3 sequence is 15 residues long. The CDR3 sequence: CASSSWGLFQETQYF. The CDR3 DNA sequence: TGTGCCAGCAGTTCCTGGGGGCTCTTCCAAGAGACCCAGTACTTC.

The chain recombines TRBV20-1 with TRBJ2-7; the match to TRBD2 covers 10 bases. V lost 2 bases, J lost 1 base, and 2 bases stayed unmatched. Germline assignment: CDR1 DFQATT and CDR2 SNEGSKA (reference sequence). This CDR3 is 14 amino acids long. CDR3 bases: TGCAGTGCTAGACGGACTAGCGGATCCTACGAGCAGTACTTC. This translates into CSARRTSGSYEQYF.

The V and J genes are TRBV24-1 and TRBJ2-1; the D gene could be TRBD1 or TRBD2 (6 bases each). Germline lookup yields CDR1 KGHDR and CDR2 SFDVKD. Between the trimmed V and J ends, which lost 2 bases and 2 bases, there was a span of 15 bases. This CDR3 has 17 amino acids. The CDR3 coding sequence is TGTGCCACCAGTGATTCAGAACGGGGGCCCCCCTACAATGAGCAGTTCTTC. It is translated as CATSDSERGPPYNEQFF.

This clonotype was seen a few times. The V call is TRBV4-2, the J call TRBJ1-5, with no clear D. Germline CDR1 is LGHNA and CDR2 is YNFKEQ. The CDR3 extends over 13 amino acids. Trimming left V 0 bases short and J 7 bases short, with 7 bases between. This chain's CDR3 is CASSQEGGQPQHF. The CDR3 DNA reads TGTGCCAGCAGCCAAGAGGGAGGGCAGCCCCAGCATTTT.

This chain links TRBV12-3 or TRBV12-4 with TRBJ2-7, with 9 positions matching TRBD2. Trimming removed 4 bases from V and 1 base from J; junction bases left unmatched: 8. The CDR3 sequence is 16 residues long. The CDR3 DNA reads as TGTGCCAGCAGTTCAGCGACTAGCGGAACATCCTACGAGCAGTACTTC. The encoded protein is CASSSATSGTSYEQYF.

The genes are TRBV18 and TRBJ2-1, with TRBD1 matching over 8 bases. The length of the CDR3 is 16 residues. The germline V gene has CDR1 KGHSH and CDR2 LQKENI. With 4 bases clipped from V and 5 bases from J, the junction kept 10 bases outside the gene matches. The CDR3 DNA is TGTGCCAGCTCACTTTTCCGGGACAGGTATAACAATGAGCAGTTCTTC. Its protein is CASSLFRDRYNNEQFF. Using reference TRBV18 and TRBJ2-1 for the parts outside the CDR3, the full variable domain is NAGVMQNPRHLVRRRGQEARLRCSPMKGHSHVYWYRQLPEEGLKFMVYLQKENIIDESGMPKERFSAEFPKEGPSILRIQQVVRGDSAAYFCASSLFRDRYNNEQFFGPGTRLTVL.

The rearrangement joins TRBV20-1 to TRBJ2-1; D unresolved. Germline V gene sequence: CDR1 DFQATT, CDR2 SNEGSKA (reference sequence). This CDR3 comprises 13 residues. V was clipped by 3 bases and J by 6 bases, with 12 bases between them. The CDR3 spells CSASPPYSNEQFF. CDR3 in DNA: TGCAGTGCTAGCCCCCCTTACAGCAATGAGCAGTTCTTC.

This chain links TRBV7-8 with TRBJ2-1; TRBD1 matches 7 bases. Germline trimming cut 5 bases from V and 7 bases from J; bases unmatched to any gene: 17. The CDR3 runs to 17 residues. Germline V CDR1 and CDR2: SGHVS, FQNEAQ. The CDR3 sequence: CASSPEVGQGVTNEQFF. CDR3 bases: TGTGCCAGCAGCCCAGAGGTCGGTCAGGGGGTGACTAATGAGCAGTTCTTC.

This clonotype came up a few times. The chain couples TRBV20-1 to TRBJ2-4; D remains unclear. The CDR3 spans 15 residues. V lost 1 base, J lost 3 bases, and 13 bases lay in between. The germline V gene encodes CDR1 DFQATT and CDR2 SNEGSKA (reference sequence). The CDR3 coding sequence is TGCAGTGCTAGAGTACCCAGTTCGGTCAAAAACATTCAGTACTTC. This codes for CSARVPSSVKNIQYF.

This clonotype was seen only a few times. The V and J genes are TRBV20-1 and TRBJ1-1; tentative D call: TRBD1 (6 bases). The V gene lost 6 bases and the J gene lost 0 bases, with 11 bases spanning the gap. From germline, CDR1 is DFQATT and CDR2 SNEGSKA (reference sequence). This CDR3 has 13 residues. The CDR3 is CSATGLVNTEAFF. The DNA of the CDR3 is TGCAGTGCAACAGGGTTGGTGAACACTGAAGCTTTCTTT.

The chain uses TRBV11-1 and TRBJ2-1; either TRBD1 or TRBD2 may supply D (6 bases each). The CDR3 sequence is 15 residues long. The germline V and J ends were trimmed by 1 base and 8 bases, with 15 bases remaining between them. Germline lookup yields CDR1 SGHAT and CDR2 FQDESV (reference sequence). The CDR3 DNA reads TGTGCCAGCAGCTTAGTGTCCGGGGGCGAGGATGAGCAGTTCTTC. It specifies CASSLVSGGEDEQFF.

This clonotype showed up just a few times. The chain is built from TRBV27 and TRBJ2-1; the match to TRBD2 covers 11 bases. V lost 8 bases to trimming and J lost 2 bases; unmatched junction nucleotides: 5. The CDR3 has 15 amino acids. Germline V gene lookup returns CDR1 MNHEY and CDR2 SMNVEV (reference sequence). The CDR3 DNA reads as TGTGCCAGCGGCTCACTAGCGGGGGCCTACAATGAGCAGTTCTTC. Translation: CASGSLAGAYNEQFF.

The J gene is TRBJ2-7, the V gene TRBV2; D unclear. This CDR3 comprises 12 residues. Per the germline V gene, CDR1 is SNHLY and CDR2 is FYNNEI. Trimming cost V 10 bases and J 0 bases, with 10 bases left between them. As DNA, the CDR3 is TGTGCCACCCGGGCCAGCTCCTACGAGCAGTACGTC. It yields the protein CATRASSYEQYV.

The chain recombines TRBV20-1 with TRBJ2-2; a possible D gene is TRBD1 (6 bases). Looked up from germline, CDR1 is DFQATT and CDR2 is SNEGSKA (reference sequence). The CDR3 is made up of 14 amino acids. Trimming stripped 3 bases from V and 5 bases from J, with 13 bases between. The CDR3 DNA is TGCAGTGCTAGCATTATCCAGGGGACCGGGGAGCTGTTTTTT. It codes for CSASIIQGTGELFF.

The chain couples TRBV6-5 to TRBJ1-4; no clear D. Per the germline V gene, CDR1 is MNHEY and CDR2 is SVGAGI. This CDR3 comprises 12 residues. Trimming pared 5 bases from V and 10 bases from J, leaving 11 bases between. The DNA for the CDR3 is TGTGCCAGCAGTCCTACCTGGGGAAAACTGTTTTTT. As protein: CASSPTWGKLFF.

This clonotype was recorded many times. The CDR3 here is CASSPWVTGYNEQFF. The CDR3 DNA reads as TGCGCCAGCAGCCCCTGGGTGACGGGCTACAATGAGCAGTTCTTC. The chain combines TRBV5-1 with TRBJ2-1, with D unclear. Germline V CDR1 and CDR2: SGHRS, YFSETQ. This CDR3 is built from 15 residues. With 4 bases removed from V and 3 bases from J, the gap between germline ends came to 14 bases.

The CDR3 DNA follows: TGTGCCAGCACGCCTCTCCGTGAGCAGTTCTTC. This translates into CASTPLREQFF. The J gene is TRBJ2-1, the V gene TRBV7-2; D gene uncertain. This CDR3 spans 11 amino acids. CDR1 and CDR2 (germline): SGHTA, FQGNSA. V was trimmed by 7 bases and J by 9 bases, leaving 10 bases between them.

This clonotype was recorded many times. The J gene is TRBJ2-7, the V gene TRBV5-1; 7 bases map to TRBD1. V gave up 5 bases and J gave up 0 bases; unmatched junction bases: 8. CDR3 length equals 15 residues. CDR1 SGHRS and CDR2 YFSETQ come from the germline V gene. CDR3 bases: TGCGCCAGCAGTCCAGGGACAGAGAGCTCCTACGAGCAGTACGTC. Its translation: CASSPGTESSYEQYV.

This chain links TRBV12-3 or TRBV12-4 with TRBJ1-5, with 8 bases aligning to TRBD1. The CDR3 loop spans 15 amino acids. The J segment lost 1 base and the V segment lost 5 bases, leaving 4 bases of the junction unmatched. This chain's CDR3 is CASSRTGISNQPQHF. As DNA, the CDR3 is TGTGCCAGCAGTCGGACAGGGATAAGCAATCAGCCCCAGCATTTT.

This clonotype has a handful of counts. This chain links TRBV29-1 with TRBJ1-1; TRBD1 is a possible D gene (6 bases). CDR3 size: 13 residues. The germline V gene encodes CDR1 SQVTM and CDR2 ANQGSEA. The V end was cut by 6 bases, the J end by 7 bases, with 18 bases between. This chain's CDR3 is CSVGSGASYEAFF. The CDR3 region has the DNA TGCAGCGTGGGGTCGGGGGCCAGTTATGAAGCTTTCTTT.